The entry that follows covers one T cell receptor beta chain sequence. Its antigen is currently not known. The record has no base qualities; no much larger clone is one base away. The library was built by means of 5' RACE. The run used an Illumina HiSeq 2000. A universal primer binding site was added through template switching, and the final cDNA carried a unique molecular identifier so that TCR cDNA molecules could be counted accurately. Specific primers in the conserved constant-segment region were used to synthesize first-strand cDNA for the TCR alpha and beta chains. Each cDNA library was double barcoded, with a SMART-Mk sample barcode plus Illumina barcodes, to control for contamination. Two successive PCR steps introduced TruSeq adapter sequences along with Illumina sample barcodes. TCR alpha and beta cDNA libraries were sequenced on the Illumina HiSeq platform with custom primers. As for the original processing: MiGEC processed the raw reads to extract unique molecular identifiers, while MiXCR was used to determine the CDR3 positions. Recombination models were inferred per individual with the repgenHMM and IGoR tools using an EM algorithm. Shared clonotypes were analyzed with the tcR package in R, and sharing was normalized by the product of cloneset sizes. Out-of-frame nonproductive sequences were analyzed to study raw recombination free of thymic and clonal selection effects. The public sequencing data were trimmed at Q25 with fastp and processed into clonotypes with MiXCR by TCRdb, which kept only in-frame beta chains. Rows are unified per CDR3 protein, each entry keeping the most common DNA and genes. These V and J calls originate from TCRdb's pipeline instead of the authors' own analysis. The sample data list under 250,000 distinct CDR3 sequences, and roughly 9.4% of these were observed just once. Of the sample, around 5.1% falls within the top ten clones.

The data were obtained in a study of identical twins (TCRdb year 2016). About the full investigation: The study deep-sequenced TCR alpha and beta repertoires from monozygotic twins, unrelated adults of various ages and cord blood to test whether fetal clonotypes persist. To rule out contamination, the twin experiments were replicated at different times with different library preparation protocols. What the authors observed across the whole study: Because the same donors could not be followed over many years, conclusions were based on cross-sectional statistical analysis. Excess twin sharing in beta out-of-frame sequences was weaker because fewer shared sequences lowered the signal-to-noise ratio. Invariant T cells such as MAIT and iNKT could partly confound zero-insertion analyses, although diverse VJ usage argued against such confounding for most clonotypes. Recombination models systematically underestimated out-of-frame TCR alpha sharing in monozygotic twins but agreed with sharing between unrelated individuals. Fewer insertions were carried by abundant cord blood beta clonotypes, a similar but weaker trend appeared in young adult naive repertoires, and no such trend appeared in memory repertoires. Compared with coincidental sharing between unrelated individuals, out-of-frame TCR alpha sequences shared between twins had an excess of sequences with low generation probability.

All donors were healthy Caucasians. Using Miltenyi CD45RO+ enrichment and human naive T-cell isolation kits, memory (CD45RO+) and naive T cells were isolated from PBMC. This receptor was obtained from a woman between 18 and 29 years old in good health. Sequenced sample: memory (CD45RO+) T cells sorted from blood. The cell subset or site label on this specimen signifies: CD45RO+ enriched T cells.

The sequence in DNA is TGTGCCAGCAGCTTCCGCGGGACGGGTAATGAGCAGTTCTTC. Its protein product is CASSFRGTGNEQFF. The V gene is TRBV7-2 and the J gene is TRBJ2-1; TRBD2 is a possible D gene, resting on 6 matching bases. The V end loses 3 bases and the J end loses 7 bases, and a stretch of 13 bases separates them. The CDR3 covers 14 residues, taking in both the cysteine and the phenylalanine. Only the CDR3 DNA is retained, 42 bases long and in frame from the first base. Reading the germline V gene gives CDR1 SGHTA and CDR2 FQGNSA.